This TCR beta chain originates from a study of blood T cell repertoires in COVID-19. Trimming cost V 2 bases and J 1 base, with 5 bases left between them. Germline V lookup: CDR1 WNHNN, CDR2 SYGVQD (reference sequence). This CDR3 has 13 residues. The authors' processing: From reference gene primer amplification, estimates of nucleated cell counts were derived. The method was immunoSEQ multiplex PCR; TCRdb's version includes in-frame clones alone and lacks a portion of them. V and J calls and clone size are those listed in that table; D and trimming were worked out from the DNA. Of around 130,000 clones listed, more than 75% are singletons.

This rearrangement joins TRBV10-1 to TRBJ2-5; D gene uncertain. This clonotype was sampled from a woman between 55 and 75 years old with acute or convalescent COVID-19. The sequenced sample was peripheral blood. The CDR3 protein is CASSETVQETQYF. The CDR3 nucleotides read TGCGCCAGCAGTGAGACAGTCCAAGAGACCCAGTACTTC.